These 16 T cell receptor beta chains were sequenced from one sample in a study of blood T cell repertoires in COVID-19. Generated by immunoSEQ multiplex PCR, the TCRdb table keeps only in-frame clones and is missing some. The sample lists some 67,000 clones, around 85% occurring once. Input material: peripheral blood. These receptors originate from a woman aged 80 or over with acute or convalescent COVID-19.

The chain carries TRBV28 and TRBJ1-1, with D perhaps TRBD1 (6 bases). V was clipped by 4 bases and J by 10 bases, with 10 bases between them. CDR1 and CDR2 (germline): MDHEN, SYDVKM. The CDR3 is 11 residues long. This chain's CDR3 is CASSSPRGAFF. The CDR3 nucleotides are TGTGCCAGCAGTTCTCCCAGGGGAGCTTTCTTT.

DNA for the CDR3: TGTGCCAGCAGCTTAGGCCCAGCACAAAGGGGCTACGAGCAGTACTTC. Translating gives CASSLGPAQRGYEQYF. The chain uses TRBV13 and TRBJ2-7, with a weak D call TRBD1 (5 bases). Germline V gene data show CDR1 as PRHDT and CDR2 as FYEKMQ (reference sequence). The V end was cut by 0 bases, the J end by 3 bases, with 15 bases between. CDR3 size: 16 residues.

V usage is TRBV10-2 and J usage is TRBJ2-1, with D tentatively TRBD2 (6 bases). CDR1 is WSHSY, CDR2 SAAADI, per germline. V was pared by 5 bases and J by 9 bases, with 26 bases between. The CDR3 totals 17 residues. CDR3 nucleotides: TGCGCCAGCAGTCGGAGGGACCTCCGACTAGGAAGGGGTGAGCAGTTCTTC. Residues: CASSRRDLRLGRGEQFF.

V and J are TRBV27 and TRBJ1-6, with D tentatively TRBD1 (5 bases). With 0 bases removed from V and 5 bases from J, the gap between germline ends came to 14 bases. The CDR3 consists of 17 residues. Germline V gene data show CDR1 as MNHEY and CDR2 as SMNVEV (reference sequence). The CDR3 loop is CASSLSIRGKDNSPLHF. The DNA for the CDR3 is TGTGCCAGCAGTTTATCGATTCGGGGGAAGGATAATTCACCCCTCCACTTT.

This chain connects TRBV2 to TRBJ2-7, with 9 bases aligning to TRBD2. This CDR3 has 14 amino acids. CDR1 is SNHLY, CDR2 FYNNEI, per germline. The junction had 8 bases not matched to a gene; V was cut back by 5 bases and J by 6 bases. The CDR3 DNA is TGTGCCAGCAGTACCCCCGGACTAGCGACCGAGCAGTACTTC. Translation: CASSTPGLATEQYF.

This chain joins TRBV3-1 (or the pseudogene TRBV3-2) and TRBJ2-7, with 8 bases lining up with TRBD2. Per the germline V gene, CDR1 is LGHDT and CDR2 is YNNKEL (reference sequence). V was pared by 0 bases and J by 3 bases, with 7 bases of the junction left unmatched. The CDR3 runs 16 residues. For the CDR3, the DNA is TGTGCCAGCAGCCAAGATCTGGCGGGAGGCCTCTACGAGCAGTACTTC. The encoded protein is CASSQDLAGGLYEQYF.

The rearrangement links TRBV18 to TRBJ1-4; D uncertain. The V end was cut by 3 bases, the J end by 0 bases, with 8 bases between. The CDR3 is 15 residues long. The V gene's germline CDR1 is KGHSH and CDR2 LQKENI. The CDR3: CASSPQRATNEKLFF. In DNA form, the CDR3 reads TGTGCCAGCTCACCCCAAAGAGCAACTAATGAAAAACTGTTTTTT.

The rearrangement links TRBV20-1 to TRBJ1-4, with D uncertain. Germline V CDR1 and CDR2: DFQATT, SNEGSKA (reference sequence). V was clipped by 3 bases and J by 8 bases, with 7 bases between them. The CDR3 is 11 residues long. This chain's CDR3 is CSASAKEKLFF. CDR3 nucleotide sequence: TGCAGTGCTAGTGCCAAAGAAAAACTGTTTTTT.

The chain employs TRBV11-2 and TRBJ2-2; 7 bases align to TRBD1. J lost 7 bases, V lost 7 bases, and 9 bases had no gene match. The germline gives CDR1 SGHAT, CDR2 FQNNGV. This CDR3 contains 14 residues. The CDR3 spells CASTTDRRIGELFF. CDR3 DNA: TGTGCCAGCACCACGGACAGGAGGATCGGGGAGCTGTTTTTT.

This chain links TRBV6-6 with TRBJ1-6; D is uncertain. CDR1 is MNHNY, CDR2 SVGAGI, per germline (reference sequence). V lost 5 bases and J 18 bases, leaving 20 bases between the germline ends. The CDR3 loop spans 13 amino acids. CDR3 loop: CASSAGSSVPAHF. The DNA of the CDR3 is TGTGCCAGCAGTGCCGGGAGCTCTGTTCCAGCCCACTTT.

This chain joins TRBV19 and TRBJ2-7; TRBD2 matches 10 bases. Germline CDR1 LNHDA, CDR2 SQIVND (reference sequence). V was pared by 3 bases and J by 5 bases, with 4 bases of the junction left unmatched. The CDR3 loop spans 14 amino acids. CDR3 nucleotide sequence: TGTGCCAGTAGTATTAGCGGGAGGCTCCACGAGCAGTACTTC. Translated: CASSISGRLHEQYF.

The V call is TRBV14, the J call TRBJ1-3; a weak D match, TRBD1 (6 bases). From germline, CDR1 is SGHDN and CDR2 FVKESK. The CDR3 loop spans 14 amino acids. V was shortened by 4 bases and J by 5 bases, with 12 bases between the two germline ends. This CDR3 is CASSPWTARNTIYF. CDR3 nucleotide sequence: TGTGCCAGCAGCCCTTGGACAGCTAGAAACACCATATATTTT.

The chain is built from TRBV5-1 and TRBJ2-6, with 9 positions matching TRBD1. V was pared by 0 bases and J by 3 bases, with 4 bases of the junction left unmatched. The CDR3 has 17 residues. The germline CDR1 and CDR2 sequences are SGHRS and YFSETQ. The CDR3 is CASSLDGTGRGANVLTF. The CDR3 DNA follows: TGCGCCAGCAGCTTGGATGGGACAGGGCGTGGGGCCAACGTCCTGACTTTC. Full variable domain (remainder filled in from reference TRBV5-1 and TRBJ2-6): KAGVTQTPRYLIKTRGQQVTLSCSPISGHRSVSWYQQTPGQGLQFLFEYFSETQRNKGNFPGRFSGRQFSNSRSEMNVSTLELGDSALYLCASSLDGTGRGANVLTFGAGSRLTVL.

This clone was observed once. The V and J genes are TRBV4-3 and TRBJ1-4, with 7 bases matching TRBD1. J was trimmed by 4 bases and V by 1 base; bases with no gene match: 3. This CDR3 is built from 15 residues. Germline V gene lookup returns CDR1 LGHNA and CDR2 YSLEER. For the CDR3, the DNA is TGCGCCAGCAGCCAAGGAGGGACAGTTAATGAAAAACTGTTTTTT. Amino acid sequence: CASSQGGTVNEKLFF.

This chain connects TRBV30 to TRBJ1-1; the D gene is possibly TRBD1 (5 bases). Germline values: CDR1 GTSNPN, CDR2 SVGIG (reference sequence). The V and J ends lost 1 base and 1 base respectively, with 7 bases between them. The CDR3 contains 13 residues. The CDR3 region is CAWSATENTEAFF. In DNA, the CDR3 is TGTGCCTGGAGTGCGACAGAGAACACTGAAGCTTTCTTT.

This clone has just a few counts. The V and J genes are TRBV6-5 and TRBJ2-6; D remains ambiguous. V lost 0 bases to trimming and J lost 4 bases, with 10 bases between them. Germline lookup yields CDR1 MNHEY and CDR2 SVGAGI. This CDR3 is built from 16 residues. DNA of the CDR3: TGTGCCAGCAGTTACTCGATGGGCCCGGGGGCCAACGTCCTGACTTTC. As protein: CASSYSMGPGANVLTF.